Shown below are 5 T cell receptor beta chains from a single sample sequenced in a study of siplizumab effects on memory and regulatory T cells. The repertoire was sequenced with immunoSEQ multiplex PCR; TCRdb's copy has only in-frame clones and lacks some. The data hold some 100,000 clones, with roughly 93% observed a single time. What was sequenced was CD8+ T cells sorted from blood. The receptors come from a human donor in good health.

The chain couples TRBV7-9 to TRBJ2-7; the D is unclear. Germline loops: CDR1 SEHNR, CDR2 FQNEAQ (reference sequence). V gave up 0 bases and J gave up 2 bases, with 8 bases separating them. The CDR3 loop spans 14 amino acids. CDR3 DNA: TGTGCCAGCAGCTTAGCAGGAAGGGCCTACGAGCAGTACTTC. Protein product: CASSLAGRAYEQYF.

The chain joins TRBV9 to TRBJ2-7; TRBD1 aligns across 8 bases. The germline V gene has CDR1 SGDLS and CDR2 YYNGEE. The CDR3 runs to 14 residues. The junction had 5 bases not matched to a gene; V was cut back by 3 bases and J by 3 bases. The CDR3 DNA reads as TGTGCCAGCAGCGAAGGACAGGGTGTCTACGAGCAGTACTTC. Amino acids: CASSEGQGVYEQYF.

The chain employs TRBV5-8 and TRBJ2-7; 8 nucleotides align to TRBD1. The CDR3 is made up of 14 amino acids. V gave up 5 bases and J gave up 2 bases; unmatched junction bases: 6. CDR1 is SGHTS, CDR2 YDEGEE, per germline. The CDR3: CASRSGGLAYEQYF. The DNA for the CDR3 is TGTGCCAGCAGATCAGGGGGCCTTGCCTACGAGCAGTACTTC.

J is TRBJ2-1 and V is TRBV6-5; TRBD2 matches at 8 bases. Germline V lookup: CDR1 MNHEY, CDR2 SVGAGI. The V and J ends lost 5 bases and 5 bases, in that order; junction bases with no gene match: 8. There are 15 residues in the CDR3. CDR3 sequence (DNA): TGTGCCAGCAGTCGCCTAGCGGGCGACGACAATGAGCAGTTCTTC. Translated, it gives CASSRLAGDDNEQFF.

The V and J genes are TRBV29-1 and TRBJ2-7, with 10 bases lining up with TRBD2. CDR3 size: 15 residues. V lost 0 bases, J lost 2 bases, and 4 bases stayed unmatched. From germline, CDR1 is SQVTM and CDR2 ANQGSEA. CDR3 region: CSVEDIAGGTYEQYF. CDR3 nucleotides: TGCAGCGTTGAAGACATAGCGGGAGGCACCTACGAGCAGTACTTC.